The 10 T cell receptor beta chains below come from one sample, sequenced in a study of blood T cell repertoires in COVID-19 (TCRdb year 2020). Preparation of the library involved the immunoSEQ multiplex PCR assay. TCRdb took this table from immuneACCESS and kept in-frame rearrangements with V and J called. Such tables lack part of the clones; where checked against another copy, unresolved V genes explain under half of the gap, and the rest is unexplained. Across this sample there are about 280,000 clones, with roughly 87% seen only once. 10% to 15% of the sample is taken by the ten largest. The sample was peripheral blood. These TCRs come from a human donor in a cohort sampled during active COVID-19.

The genes are TRBV4-3 and TRBJ2-5; D is ambiguous. This CDR3 spans 14 amino acids. Deletions cut 0 bases from V and 5 bases from J, with 10 bases between. Germline V gene data show CDR1 as LGHNA and CDR2 as YSLEER. The CDR3 nucleotides are TGCGCCAGCAGCCAAGATCGACTGAGGGAGACCCAGTACTTC. Residues: CASSQDRLRETQYF.

The CDR3: CASSLILAGGHDEQYF. Here the CDR3 DNA reads TGCGCCAGCAGCTTGATCCTAGCGGGAGGGCACGACGAGCAGTACTTC. The chain has TRBV5-1 and TRBJ2-7, with 12 bases fitting TRBD2. Trimming removed 1 base from V and 5 bases from J; junction bases left unmatched: 7. CDR3 length: 16 residues. Germline loops: CDR1 SGHRS, CDR2 YFSETQ.

This clone was counted a single time. This chain joins TRBV4-3 and TRBJ1-5; D may be TRBD1 (5 bases). V shed 4 bases and J shed 4 bases, with 17 bases lying between them. Germline V gives CDR1 LGHNA, CDR2 YSLEER. The CDR3 is 16 amino acids. CDR3 loop: CASSRGHEARNQPQHF. The DNA for the CDR3 is TGCGCCAGCAGCCGAGGACACGAAGCAAGAAATCAGCCCCAGCATTTT.

The chain recombines TRBV7-9 with TRBJ2-1, with 7 bases that match TRBD2. This CDR3 is built from 13 residues. Germline V gives CDR1 SEHNR, CDR2 FQNEAQ (reference sequence). V shed 8 bases and J 6 bases; nucleotides not matched to a gene: 7. CDR3 in amino acids: CASGREYGNEQFF. The CDR3 DNA sequence: TGTGCCAGCGGGCGGGAGTATGGCAATGAGCAGTTCTTC.

This clone appeared once. This chain links TRBV25-1 with TRBJ1-2; D is unresolved. The germline V gene has CDR1 MGHDK and CDR2 SYGVNS. The CDR3 contains 16 residues. V gave up 3 bases and J gave up 4 bases, with 18 bases separating them. CDR3 in amino acids: CASSDSGPRRTYGYTF. In DNA form, the CDR3 reads TGTGCCAGCAGTGACAGCGGTCCAAGGAGGACCTATGGCTACACCTTC.

This clone appeared a few times. J is TRBJ2-2 and V is TRBV3-1 (or the pseudogene TRBV3-2); D is unresolved. With 10 bases removed from V and 6 bases from J, the gap between germline ends came to 9 bases. Germline V CDR1 and CDR2: LGHDT, YNNKEL (reference sequence). This CDR3 region has 11 residues. In DNA form, the CDR3 reads TGTGCCACCTACTTGGCCGGGGAGCTGTTTTTT. Amino acids: CATYLAGELFF.

This clone was picked up one time. This chain joins TRBV12-3 or TRBV12-4 and TRBJ2-1; D gene uncertain. Trimming left V 4 bases short and J 15 bases short, with 19 bases between. This CDR3 region has 13 residues. The CDR3: CASSSPERSGVFF. DNA of the CDR3: TGTGCCAGCAGTTCCCCCGAGAGGAGTGGTGTGTTCTTC.

The gene calls are TRBV28 and TRBJ1-1, with 8 bases lining up with TRBD1. The germline V gene has CDR1 MDHEN and CDR2 SYDVKM. There are 15 residues in the CDR3. The ends lost 4 bases at V and 6 bases at J; junction bases unmatched: 10. The CDR3 loop is CASSSPGQGRAEAFF. The CDR3 DNA sequence: TGTGCCAGCAGTTCCCCAGGACAGGGAAGGGCTGAAGCTTTCTTT.

The chain combines TRBV18 with TRBJ2-4, with 14 bases identical to TRBD2. Losses at the gene ends were 3 bases for V and 8 bases for J; bases not matched to a gene: 9. CDR1 is KGHSH and CDR2 is LQKENI in the germline V gene. The CDR3 totals 17 residues. The CDR3 is CASSPGTSGSAGDIQYF. In DNA form, the CDR3 reads TGTGCCAGCTCACCCGGGACTAGCGGGAGTGCGGGAGACATTCAGTACTTC. The variable domain in full, with the rest retrieved from reference TRBV18 and TRBJ2-4, is NAGVMQNPRHLVRRRGQEARLRCSPMKGHSHVYWYRQLPEEGLKFMVYLQKENIIDESGMPKERFSAEFPKEGPSILRIQQVVRGDSAAYFCASSPGTSGSAGDIQYFGAGTRLSVL.

The CDR3 coding sequence is TGTGCCAGTAGTATAGATCCGGAGACCCAGTACTTC. Protein product: CASSIDPETQYF. V is TRBV19 and J is TRBJ2-5; no definite D call. V lost 0 bases to trimming and J lost 5 bases, with 4 bases between them. Germline loops: CDR1 LNHDA, CDR2 SQIVND (reference sequence). CDR3 length: 12 residues.